This TCR beta chain originates from a study of blood T cell repertoires in COVID-19. The wider study: The cDNA or gDNA used as material had been derived from T cells, B-cell-depleted T cells, or PBMCs.

The method was immunoSEQ multiplex PCR; TCRdb's version includes in-frame clones alone and lacks a portion of them. The sample carries some 180,000 clones, roughly 80% recorded once. Germline V gene data show CDR1 as LNHDA and CDR2 as SQIVND (reference sequence). The V gene lost 4 bases and the J gene lost 2 bases, with 14 bases spanning the gap. This CDR3 region has 16 residues. In Seattle, patients joined the study during active infection and were tracked longitudinally. This sequence originates from a middle-aged woman with COVID-19, enrolled during active disease. The genes are TRBV19 and TRBJ2-2, with a possible D match to TRBD1 (6 bases). Input material: peripheral blood. The DNA of the CDR3 is TGTGCCAGTAGTAGGGTGGGCAGGGGTAACACCGGGGAGCTGTTTTTT. This sequence encodes CASSRVGRGNTGELFF. Together with reference TRBV19 and TRBJ2-2, the CDR3 gives the full variable domain: DGGITQSPKYLFRKEGQNVTLSCEQNLNHDAMYWYRQDPGQGLRLIYYSQIVNDFQKGDIAEGYSVSREKKESFPLTVTSAQKNPTAFYLCASSRVGRGNTGELFFGEGSRLTVL.